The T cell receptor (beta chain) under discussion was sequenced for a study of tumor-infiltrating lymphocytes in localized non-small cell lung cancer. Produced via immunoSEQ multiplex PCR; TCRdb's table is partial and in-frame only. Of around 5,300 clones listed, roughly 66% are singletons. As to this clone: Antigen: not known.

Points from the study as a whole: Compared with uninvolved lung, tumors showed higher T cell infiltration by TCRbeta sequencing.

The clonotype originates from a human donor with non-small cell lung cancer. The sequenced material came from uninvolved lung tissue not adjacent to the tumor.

CDR3 coding DNA: TGTGCCAGCAGTCCCCTCAGCCGAGGTTTCACCGGGGAGCTGTTTTTT. This translates into CASSPLSRGFTGELFF. V gene TRBV27 combines with J gene TRBJ2-2; no definite D call. The CDR3 runs to 16 residues. Germline V lookup: CDR1 MNHEY, CDR2 SMNVEV (reference sequence). Trimming took 5 bases from V and 4 from J, leaving 17 bases between them.